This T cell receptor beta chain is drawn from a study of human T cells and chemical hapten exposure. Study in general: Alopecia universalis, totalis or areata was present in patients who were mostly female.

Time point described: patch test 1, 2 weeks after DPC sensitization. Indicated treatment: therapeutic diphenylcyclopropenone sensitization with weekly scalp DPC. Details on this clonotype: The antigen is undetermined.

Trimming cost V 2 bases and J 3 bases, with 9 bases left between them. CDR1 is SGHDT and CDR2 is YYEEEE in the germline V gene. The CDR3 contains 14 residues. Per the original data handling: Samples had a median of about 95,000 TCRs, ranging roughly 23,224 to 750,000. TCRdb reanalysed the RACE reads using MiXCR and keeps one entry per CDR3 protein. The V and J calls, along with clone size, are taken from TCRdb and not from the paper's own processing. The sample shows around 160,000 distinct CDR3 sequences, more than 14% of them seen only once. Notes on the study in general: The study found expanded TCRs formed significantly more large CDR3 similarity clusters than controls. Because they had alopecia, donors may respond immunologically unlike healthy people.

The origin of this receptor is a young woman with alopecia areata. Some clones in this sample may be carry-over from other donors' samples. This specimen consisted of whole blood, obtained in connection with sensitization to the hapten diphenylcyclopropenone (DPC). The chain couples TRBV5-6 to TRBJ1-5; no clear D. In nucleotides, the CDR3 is TGTGCCAGCAGCTTTCCCGGACCCAATCAGCCCCAGCATTTT. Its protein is CASSFPGPNQPQHF.